Listed below are T cell receptor beta chains from one sample, sequenced in a study of OX40 agonist ivuxolimab in advanced cancers. TCRdb keeps only in-frame clones here, not all; method: immunoSEQ multiplex PCR. Here the sample spans around 69,000 clones, roughly four fifths being singletons. The source was CD4+ or CD8+ T cells sorted from blood, collected in a trial of the OX40 agonist ivuxolimab. The source of these receptors is an adult with an advanced solid tumor such as melanoma, head and neck, liver or kidney cancer. The CDR3 runs from the conserved cysteine through the conserved F or W. A D gene is named only where the DNA matches it firmly. Clone size, where shown, is once, few, many, or a class for clones that have expanded.

v_call	j_call	d_call	clone_size	cdr3_nt	cdr3_aa
TRBV5-1	TRBJ1-2	.	.	TGCGCCAGCAGCTTGGAGGGCAGTTTTAACTATGGCTACACCTTC	CASSLEGSFNYGYTF
TRBV9	TRBJ2-1	.	.	TGTGCCAGCAGCGTAGATCCCTCATTAACGGGAGTTCTCAATGAGCAGTTCTTC	CASSVDPSLTGVLNEQFF
TRBV30	TRBJ2-3	.	.	TGTGCCTGGAGCCACGGACTCCTTACAGATACGCAGTATTTT	CAWSHGLLTDTQYF
TRBV25-1	TRBJ1-2	.	.	TGTGCCAGCAGTGCCGGTAACTATGGCTACACCTTC	CASSAGNYGYTF
TRBV5-1	TRBJ2-1	TRBD2	once	TGCGCCAGCAGCTCCGGGGGGGCAGCCTACAATGAGCAGTTCTTC	CASSSGGAAYNEQFF
TRBV19	TRBJ1-5	.	.	TGTGCCAGTAAGGGGGGCAATCAGCCCCAGCATTTT	CASKGGNQPQHF
TRBV11-2	TRBJ2-2	.	.	TGTGCCAGCAGCTTAGTAGACACCGGGGAGCTGTTTTTT	CASSLVDTGELFF
TRBV28	TRBJ1-2	TRBD1	.	TGTGCCACCAGGGGGGTGCCGTATGGCTACACCTTC	CATRGVPYGYTF
TRBV19	TRBJ1-2	.	.	TGTGCCAGTAGTATGCTGAGGGGGGGGAACTATGGCTACACCTTC	CASSMLRGGNYGYTF
TRBV30	TRBJ2-1	TRBD2	few	TGTGCCTGGAGGGGGCGGGCTAGCGGGAGAGCTGAGCAGTTCTTC	CAWRGRASGRAEQFF
TRBV20-1	TRBJ2-5	.	.	TGCAGTGCTCCTAAGGAGACCCAGTACTTC	CSAPKETQYF
TRBV9	TRBJ2-7	.	.	TGTGCCAGCAGCGTAGGTCAGGGCGAGCAGTACTTC	CASSVGQGEQYF
TRBV18	TRBJ1-1	.	once	TGTGCCAGCTCACCACGGAAACAGGAGTTTAGTTTAGGCACTGAAGCTTTCTTT	CASSPRKQEFSLGTEAFF
TRBV11-3	TRBJ2-1	.	.	TGTGCCAGCAGCTTACGAGGGGTTAGCTACAATGAGCAGTTCTTC	CASSLRGVSYNEQFF
TRBV6-4	TRBJ2-2	TRBD2	.	TGTGCCAGCAGTGACAGTCTAGCGGGGGGAGCCGGGGAGCTGTTTTTT	CASSDSLAGGAGELFF
TRBV7-8	TRBJ1-1	.	.	TGTGCCAGCAGCTTAGCCATCGGAACCATGAACACTGAAGCTTTCTTT	CASSLAIGTMNTEAFF
TRBV5-1	TRBJ2-5	.	.	TGCGCCAGCAGCAACTCAGGGTACCAAGAGACCCAGTACTTC	CASSNSGYQETQYF
TRBV5-5	TRBJ1-4	.	few	TGTGCCAGCAGGTCACCTGGGGCAACTAATGAAAAACTGTTTTTT	CASRSPGATNEKLFF
TRBV19	TRBJ1-5	.	.	TGTGCCAGTAGTATAGCGGTAAGCAATCAGCCCCAGCATTTT	CASSIAVSNQPQHF
TRBV5-8	TRBJ1-5	TRBD1	.	TGTGCCAGCAGCTTGGTGGGACAGGGAGGTCAGCCCCAGCATTTT	CASSLVGQGGQPQHF
TRBV29-1	TRBJ2-2	.	.	TGCAGCGCCGCAGTCAGCAAGAACACCGGGGAGCTGTTTTTT	CSAAVSKNTGELFF
TRBV19	TRBJ1-2	TRBD1	.	TGTGCCAGTAGTTCCGGGACAGCCTTGATCGGCTACACCTTC	CASSSGTALIGYTF
TRBV19	TRBJ1-2	.	.	TGTGCCAGTAGTATTAGGGGTGGTGCTAACTATGGCTACACCTTC	CASSIRGGANYGYTF
TRBV6-1	TRBJ1-5	.	once	TGTGCCAGCAGTGCTGCGTTCGATCAGCCCCAGCATTTT	CASSAAFDQPQHF
TRBV7-8	TRBJ2-7	TRBD1	.	TGTGCCAGCAGCTTCCGGGACAGGGGCTACGAGCAGTACTTC	CASSFRDRGYEQYF